This T cell receptor beta chain was sequenced in a study of shared clonotypes between healthy human individuals. Findings of the study overall: The four-donor shared clonotypes exceeded non-shared clonotypes in generation probability, with non-shared ones scoring lower. Only blood samples were collected, and tissue repertoires likely differ.

As handled by the study authors: ImmunoSEQ supplied junction-only sequences lacking quality scores, so filtering was different. Using immunoSEQ multiplex PCR, the repertoire was profiled, and TCRdb retains in-frame clones only, with some absent. D and trimming were read from the DNA, whereas the V and J calls and clone size are those reported in that table. The table lists around 2.5 million clones, approximately 94% of them singletons, with 0.35% to 0.45% in the top ten. V dropped 4 bases and J dropped 12 bases, with 19 bases sitting between them. Germline CDR1 and CDR2: SGHTA and FQGNSA. The CDR3 runs to 14 residues. As for this clone: Its antigen is still unknown.

This sequence originates from a man younger than 35 in good health. Some clones in this sample may be carry-over from other donors' samples. Sequenced sample: naive CD4+ T cells from PBMCs. Regarding subset: CD45RA+ positively selected. The chain links TRBV7-2 to TRBJ2-1; the D call may be TRBD1 or TRBD2 (5 bases each). Here the CDR3 reads CASSSGTRGLGQFF. CDR3 nucleotide sequence: TGTGCCAGCAGCTCAGGGACCCGCGGATTGGGGCAGTTCTTC.